This is a list of T cell receptor beta chains from one sample in a study of CD8 T cells in ankylosing spondylitis. From the 5' RACE reads, TCRdb called clonotypes with MiXCR, one entry per CDR3 protein. Of about 160,000 distinct CDR3 sequences in the sample, around 9.6% were seen once. Sample: blood, either unsorted or a sorted T cell fraction (not recorded which). These receptors all stem from a female donor with ankylosing spondylitis or in good health (not recorded which). Each CDR3 is given with its conserved first and last residue. Each record gives: J gene, V gene, CDR3 protein.

TRBJ1-1	TRBV30	CAWSVLVEAFF
TRBJ2-5	TRBV10-3	CAISEMTRGETQYF
TRBJ2-2	TRBV27	CASRLAGGSHGELFF
TRBJ2-1	TRBV27	CASLRQGPPQFF
TRBJ2-7	TRBV27	CASSSPTSGRREQYF
TRBJ1-1	TRBV27	CASSSGQGWMNTEAFF
TRBJ2-1	TRBV6-2/TRBV6-3	CASSYAPGREGNEQFF
TRBJ1-2	TRBV4-2	CASSPFPGPKGPNYGYTF
TRBJ2-4	TRBV29-1	CSVPLNNIQYF
TRBJ2-3	TRBV6-2/TRBV6-3	CASSYPGQGAGDTQYF
TRBJ1-4	TRBV7-6	CASARTVNEKLFF
TRBJ2-1	TRBV14	CASSRLARSEQFF